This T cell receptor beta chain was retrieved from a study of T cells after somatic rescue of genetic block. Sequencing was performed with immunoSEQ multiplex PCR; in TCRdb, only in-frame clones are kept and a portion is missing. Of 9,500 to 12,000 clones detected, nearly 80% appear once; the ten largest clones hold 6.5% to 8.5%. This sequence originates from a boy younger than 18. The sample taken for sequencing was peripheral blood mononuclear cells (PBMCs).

DNA for the CDR3: TGTGCCAGCAGTTACCCACCGGGGGGAGGACCAGATACGCAGTATTTT. Translated: CASSYPPGGGPDTQYF. The gene calls are TRBV6-5 and TRBJ2-3, with 7 positions matching TRBD2. The CDR3 has 16 amino acids. Trimming cost V 2 bases and J 4 bases; bases outside gene matches: 9. The germline CDR1 and CDR2 sequences are MNHEY and SVGAGI.